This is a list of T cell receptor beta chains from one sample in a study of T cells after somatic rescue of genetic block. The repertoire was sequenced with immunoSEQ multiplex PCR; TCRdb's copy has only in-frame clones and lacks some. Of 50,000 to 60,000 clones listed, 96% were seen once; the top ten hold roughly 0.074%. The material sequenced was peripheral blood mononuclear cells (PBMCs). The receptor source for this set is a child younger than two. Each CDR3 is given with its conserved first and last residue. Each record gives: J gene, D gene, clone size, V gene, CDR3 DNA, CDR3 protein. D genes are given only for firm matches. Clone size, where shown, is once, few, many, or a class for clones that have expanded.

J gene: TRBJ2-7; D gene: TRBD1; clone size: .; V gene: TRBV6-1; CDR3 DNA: TGTGCCAGTTCCCCGGGACAGGGGTTCTACGAGCAGTACTTC; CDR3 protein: CASSPGQGFYEQYF
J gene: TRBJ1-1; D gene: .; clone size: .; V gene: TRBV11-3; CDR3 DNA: TGTGCCAGCAGCTTAGCTCGGAACACTGAAGCTTTCTTT; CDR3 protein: CASSLARNTEAFF
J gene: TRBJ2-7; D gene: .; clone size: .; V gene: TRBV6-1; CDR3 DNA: TGTGCCAGCAGAGGGGTCTACGAGCAGTACTTC; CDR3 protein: CASRGVYEQYF
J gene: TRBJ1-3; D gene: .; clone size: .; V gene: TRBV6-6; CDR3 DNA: TGTGCCAGCAGGGGGGCCCCCAGAAACACCATATATTTT; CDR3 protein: CASRGAPRNTIYF
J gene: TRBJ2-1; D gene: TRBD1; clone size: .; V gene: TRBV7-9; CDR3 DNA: TGTGCCAGCAGAGGGACAGGGTCTTACAATGAGCAGTTCTTC; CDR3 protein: CASRGTGSYNEQFF
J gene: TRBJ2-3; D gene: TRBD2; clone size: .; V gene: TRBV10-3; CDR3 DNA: TGTGCCATCAGTGAGTCCAGGACTAGCGGGAGCACAGATACGCAGTATTTT; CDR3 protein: CAISESRTSGSTDTQYF
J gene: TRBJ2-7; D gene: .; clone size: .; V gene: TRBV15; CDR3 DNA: TGTGCCACCAGCAGAGATAGGACGTGGATCTCCTACGAGCAGTACTTC; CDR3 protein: CATSRDRTWISYEQYF
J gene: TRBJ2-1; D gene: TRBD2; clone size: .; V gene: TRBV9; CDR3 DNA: TGTGCCAGCAGCGTAGCCCCCAGTAGCGGGAGCTACAATGAGCAGTTCTTC; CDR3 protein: CASSVAPSSGSYNEQFF
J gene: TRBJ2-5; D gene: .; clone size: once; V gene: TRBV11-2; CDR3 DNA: TGTGCCAGCAGCTTAACGGGGAGGGAGACCCAGTACTTC; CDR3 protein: CASSLTGRETQYF
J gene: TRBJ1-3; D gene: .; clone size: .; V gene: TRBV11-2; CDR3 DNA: TGTGCCAGCAGCCTGGGCAGGACTGGAAACACCATATATTTT; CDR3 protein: CASSLGRTGNTIYF
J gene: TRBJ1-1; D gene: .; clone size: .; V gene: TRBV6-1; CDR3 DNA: TGTGCCAGCAGTGAACCGCGAGAGGTAAACACTGAAGCTTTCTTT; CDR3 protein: CASSEPREVNTEAFF
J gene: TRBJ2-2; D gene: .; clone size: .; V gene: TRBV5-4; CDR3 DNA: TGTGCCAGCAGCTTGGGCCACACCGGGGAGCTGTTTTTT; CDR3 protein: CASSLGHTGELFF
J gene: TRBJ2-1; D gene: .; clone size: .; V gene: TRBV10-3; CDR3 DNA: TGTGCCATCAGTGAGTCGACGGAGTACAGGTACAATGAGCAGTTCTTC; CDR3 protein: CAISESTEYRYNEQFF
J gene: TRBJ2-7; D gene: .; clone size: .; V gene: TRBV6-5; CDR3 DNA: TGTGCCAGCAGTCCTACAGGGTTTTCCTACGAGCAGTACTTC; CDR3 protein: CASSPTGFSYEQYF
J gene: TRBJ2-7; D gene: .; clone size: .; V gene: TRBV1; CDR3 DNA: TGCACCAGCAGCCAAGATTACGCGGGAGGGCCGGGCGAGCAGTACTTC; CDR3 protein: CTSSQDYAGGPGEQYF
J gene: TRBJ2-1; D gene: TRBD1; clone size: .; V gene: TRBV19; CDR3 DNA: TGTGCCAGTAATCAGGGACAGAACAATGAGCAGTTCTTC; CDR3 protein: CASNQGQNNEQFF
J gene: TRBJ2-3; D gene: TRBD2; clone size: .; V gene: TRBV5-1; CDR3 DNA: TGCGCCAGCAGCTTGCCCAGCGGGACTCTCTCCACAGATACGCAGTATTTT; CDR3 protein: CASSLPSGTLSTDTQYF
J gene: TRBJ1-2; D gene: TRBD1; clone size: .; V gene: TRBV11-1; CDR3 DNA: TGTGCCAGCAGCTTAGGGACAGGGTATGGCTACACCTTC; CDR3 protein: CASSLGTGYGYTF
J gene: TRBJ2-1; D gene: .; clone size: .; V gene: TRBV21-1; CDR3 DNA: TGTGCCAGCAGCAAACAGGGGTACAATGAGCAGTTCTTC; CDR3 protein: CASSKQGYNEQFF
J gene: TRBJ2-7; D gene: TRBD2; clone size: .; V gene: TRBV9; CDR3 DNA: TGTGCCAGCAGCGGACTAGCGCACTCCTACGAGCAGTACTTC; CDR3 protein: CASSGLAHSYEQYF
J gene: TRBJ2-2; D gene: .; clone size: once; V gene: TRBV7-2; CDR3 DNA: TGTGCCAGCAGCTTAGAACGAGGGGAGCTGTTTTTT; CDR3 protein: CASSLERGELFF
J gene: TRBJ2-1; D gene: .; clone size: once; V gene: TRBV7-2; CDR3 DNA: TGTGCCGGCAGCGCCAGCGGGACAAGGAATGAGCAGTTCTTC; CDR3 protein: CAGSASGTRNEQFF
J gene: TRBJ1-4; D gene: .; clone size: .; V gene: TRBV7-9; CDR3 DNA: TGTGCCAGCAGCTTAAGGGCGTTTAATGAAAAACTGTTTTTT; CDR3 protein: CASSLRAFNEKLFF
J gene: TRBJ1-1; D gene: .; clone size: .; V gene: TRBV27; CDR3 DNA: TGTGCCAGCAGCCCTACGTTCGGGGAGACTGAAGCTTTCTTT; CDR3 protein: CASSPTFGETEAFF
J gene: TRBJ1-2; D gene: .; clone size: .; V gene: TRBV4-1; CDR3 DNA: TGCGCCAGCAGCCAAGGACCCTTGGGACACTATGGCTACACCTTC; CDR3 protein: CASSQGPLGHYGYTF
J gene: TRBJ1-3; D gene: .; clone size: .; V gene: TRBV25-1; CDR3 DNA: TGTGCCAGCAGGGGCGGAAACACCATATATTTT; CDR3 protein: CASRGGNTIYF
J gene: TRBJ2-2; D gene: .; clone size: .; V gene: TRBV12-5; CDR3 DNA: TGTGCTAGTGGTTTGACTTACAGGATTAACACCGGGGAGCTGTTTTTT; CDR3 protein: CASGLTYRINTGELFF
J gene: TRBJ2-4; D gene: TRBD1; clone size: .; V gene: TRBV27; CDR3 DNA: TGTGCCAGCAGTTTAGCCCCGACAGGGGCACAGTACTTC; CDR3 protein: CASSLAPTGAQYF
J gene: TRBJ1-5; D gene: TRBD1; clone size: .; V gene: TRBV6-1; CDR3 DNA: TGTGCCAGCAGTCCCGACAGGGGCCATCAGCCCCAGCATTTT; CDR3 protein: CASSPDRGHQPQHF
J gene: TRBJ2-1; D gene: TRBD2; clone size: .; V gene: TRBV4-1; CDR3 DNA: TGCGCCAGCAGCCAAGAGTTCCTAGCGGGCTTGTATGAGCAGTTCTTC; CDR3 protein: CASSQEFLAGLYEQFF
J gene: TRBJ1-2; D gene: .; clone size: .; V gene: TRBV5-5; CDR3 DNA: TGTGCCAGCAGCTTGGGCGCATATGGCTACACCTTC; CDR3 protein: CASSLGAYGYTF
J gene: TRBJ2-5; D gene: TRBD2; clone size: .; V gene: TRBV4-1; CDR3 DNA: TGCGCCAGCAGCCAAGGACTAGCCCAAGAGACCCAGTACTTC; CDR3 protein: CASSQGLAQETQYF
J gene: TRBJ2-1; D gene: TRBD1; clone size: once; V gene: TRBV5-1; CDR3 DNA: TGCGCCAGCAGCTTGACGGCAGGGGGCTCCTACAATGAGCAGTTCTTC; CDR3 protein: CASSLTAGGSYNEQFF
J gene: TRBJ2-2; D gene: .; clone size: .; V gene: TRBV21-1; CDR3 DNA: TGTGCCAGCAGCAAGGGCACCGGGGAGCTGTTTTTT; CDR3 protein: CASSKGTGELFF
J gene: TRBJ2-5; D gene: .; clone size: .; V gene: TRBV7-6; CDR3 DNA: TGTGCCAGCAGCCCCCGAGGGGGAAGGGGAGGGGAGACCCAGTACTTC; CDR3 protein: CASSPRGGRGGETQYF
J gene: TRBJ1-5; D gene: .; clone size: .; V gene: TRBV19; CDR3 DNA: TGTGCCAGTAGTTTATCCGGACGGGCTGCCCCTTATAGCAATCAGCCCCAGCATTTT; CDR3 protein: CASSLSGRAAPYSNQPQHF
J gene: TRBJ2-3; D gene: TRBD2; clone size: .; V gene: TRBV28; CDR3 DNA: TGTGCCAGCACTCCACAGACTGGGGGGGCAGATACGCAGTATTTT; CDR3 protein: CASTPQTGGADTQYF
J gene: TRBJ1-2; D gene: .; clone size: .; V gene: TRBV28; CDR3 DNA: TGTGCCAGCAGTAGTTCGACGGCAGTGCGGGGCTACACCTTC; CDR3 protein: CASSSSTAVRGYTF
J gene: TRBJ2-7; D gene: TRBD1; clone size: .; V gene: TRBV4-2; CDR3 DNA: TGTGCCAGCAGCACAACAGGGGAGAGCTCCTACGAGCAGTACTTC; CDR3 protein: CASSTTGESSYEQYF
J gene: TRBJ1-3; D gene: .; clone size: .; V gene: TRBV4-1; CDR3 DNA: TGCGCCAGCAGCCAAGTAGGAAACACCATATATTTT; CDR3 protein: CASSQVGNTIYF
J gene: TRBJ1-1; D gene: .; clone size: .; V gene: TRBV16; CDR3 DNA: TGTGCCAGCAGCCCGACAGGCTTTATGAACACTGAAGCTTTCTTT; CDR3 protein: CASSPTGFMNTEAFF
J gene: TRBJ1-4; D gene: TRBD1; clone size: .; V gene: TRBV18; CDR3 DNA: TGTGCCAGCTCACGACAGGGGAGAAATGAAAAACTGTTTTTT; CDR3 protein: CASSRQGRNEKLFF
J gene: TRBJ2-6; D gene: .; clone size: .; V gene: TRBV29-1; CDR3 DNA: TGCAGCGTTGAAGTTAGCGCCTCTGGGGCCAACGTCCTGACTTTC; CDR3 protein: CSVEVSASGANVLTF
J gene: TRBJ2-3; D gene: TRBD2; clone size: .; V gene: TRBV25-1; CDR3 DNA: TGTGCCAGCAGCGCACTAGCGGGAGCAGCAGATACGCAGTATTTT; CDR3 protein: CASSALAGAADTQYF
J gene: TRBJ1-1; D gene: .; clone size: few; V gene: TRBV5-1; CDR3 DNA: TGCGCCAGCAGCTTGCGTGACACTACTGAAGCTTTCTTT; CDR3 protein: CASSLRDTTEAFF
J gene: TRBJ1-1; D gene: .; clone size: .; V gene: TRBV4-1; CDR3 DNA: TGCGCCAGCAGCCAAGCACAGGGCACTGAAGCTTTCTTT; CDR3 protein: CASSQAQGTEAFF